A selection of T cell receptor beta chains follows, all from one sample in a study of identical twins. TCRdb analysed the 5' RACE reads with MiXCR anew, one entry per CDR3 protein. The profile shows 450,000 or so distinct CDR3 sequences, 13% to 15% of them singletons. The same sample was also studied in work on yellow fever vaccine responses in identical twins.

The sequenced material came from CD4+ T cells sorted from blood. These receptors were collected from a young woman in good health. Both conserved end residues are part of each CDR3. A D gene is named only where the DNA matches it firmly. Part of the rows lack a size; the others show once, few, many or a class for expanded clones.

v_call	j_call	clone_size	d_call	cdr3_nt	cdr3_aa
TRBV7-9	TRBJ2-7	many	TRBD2	TGTGCCAGCAGCTTAGCCGGGACTACTATCTACGAGCAGTACTTC	CASSLAGTTIYEQYF
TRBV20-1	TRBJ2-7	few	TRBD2	TGCAGTGCTCCGGAACTAGCGGTGTCCTCCTACGAGCAGTACTTC	CSAPELAVSSYEQYF
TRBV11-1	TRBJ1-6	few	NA	TGTGCCAGCAGCTGGTCGACTGGGGAAAATTCACCCCTCCACTTT	CASSWSTGENSPLHF
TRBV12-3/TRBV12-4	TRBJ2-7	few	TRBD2	TGTGCCAGCACCATCCGGGGGGGGGGCTACGAGCAGTACTTC	CASTIRGGGYEQYF
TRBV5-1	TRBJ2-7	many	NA	TGCGCCAGCAGCTCGGACAATTTATCCTACGAGCAGTACTTC	CASSSDNLSYEQYF
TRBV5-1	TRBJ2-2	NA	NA	TGCGCCAGCAGCGAGACTGAAAAAAACACCGGGGAGCTGTTTTTT	CASSETEKNTGELFF
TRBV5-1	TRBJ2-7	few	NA	TGCGCCAGCAGCTTGGCGGCAGGGTTATACGAGCAGTACTTC	CASSLAAGLYEQYF
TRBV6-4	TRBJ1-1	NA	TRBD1	TGTGCCAGCAGCCAAGGCACAGGGGGCGCCGGCACTGAAGCTTTCTTT	CASSQGTGGAGTEAFF
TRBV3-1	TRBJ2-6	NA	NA	TGTGCCAGCAGCCGCGGCTCCTCTGGGGCCAACGTCCTGACTTTC	CASSRGSSGANVLTF
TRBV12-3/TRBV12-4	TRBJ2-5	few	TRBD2	TGTGCCAGCAGCTTAGCGGGAGCAGGGGAGACCCAGTACTTC	CASSLAGAGETQYF
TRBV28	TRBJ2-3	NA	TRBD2	TGTGCCAGCAGTTTCCCGGGACTAGCGGGAGATATGGATACGCAGTATTTT	CASSFPGLAGDMDTQYF
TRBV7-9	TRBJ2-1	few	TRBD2	TGTGCCAGCAGCCGAAGAGTAGCGGGGGGTAATGAGCAGTTCTTC	CASSRRVAGGNEQFF
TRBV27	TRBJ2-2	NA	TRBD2	TGTGCCAGCAGGTCCCCCCGGGGACTAGCGGGAACGAACACCGGGGAGCTGTTTTTT	CASRSPRGLAGTNTGELFF
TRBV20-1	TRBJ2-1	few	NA	TGCAGTGCTAGAGATATCGCTAGCTCCTACAATGAGCAGTTCTTC	CSARDIASSYNEQFF
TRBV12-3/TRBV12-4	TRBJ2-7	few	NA	TGTGCCAGCAGTTCCCCAGGGTCCGAGCAGTACTTC	CASSSPGSEQYF
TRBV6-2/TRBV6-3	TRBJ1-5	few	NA	TGTGCCAGCAGTAGGACCCGGGGCAATCAGCCCCAGCATTTT	CASSRTRGNQPQHF
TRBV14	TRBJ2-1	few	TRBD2	TGTGCCAGCAGCCAAGAATTGGGTGCGGGAGACCACAATGAGCAGTTCTTC	CASSQELGAGDHNEQFF
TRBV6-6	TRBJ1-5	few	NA	TGTGCCGGCCTCGAGGGGGGCAGTCAGCCCCAGCATTTT	CAGLEGGSQPQHF
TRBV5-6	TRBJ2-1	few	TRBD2	TGTGCCAGCAGCCTAGCGGGAGTTAACTATGAGCAGTTCTTC	CASSLAGVNYEQFF
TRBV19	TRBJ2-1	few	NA	TGTGCCAGTAGTATCTCGAGGGACAATGAGCAGTTCTTC	CASSISRDNEQFF
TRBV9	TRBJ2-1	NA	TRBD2	TGTGCCAGCAGCGTAGGGGGGACTAGTAAACATGAGCAGTTCTTC	CASSVGGTSKHEQFF
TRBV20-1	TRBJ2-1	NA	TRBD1	TGCAGTGCTAGAGAACAGGGGGCGCTGGGCAATGAGCAGTTCTTC	CSAREQGALGNEQFF
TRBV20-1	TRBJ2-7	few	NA	TGCAGTGTATCACTACCGACCTACGAGCAGTACTTC	CSVSLPTYEQYF
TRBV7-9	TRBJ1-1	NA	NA	TGTGCCAGCAGCCTGGGGGGGGCGATGGTGAACACTGAAGCTTTCTTT	CASSLGGAMVNTEAFF
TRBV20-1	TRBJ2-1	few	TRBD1	TGCAGTGCTTGGCAGCCGGGACAGGGCTACAATGAGCAGTTCTTC	CSAWQPGQGYNEQFF
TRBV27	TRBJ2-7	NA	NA	TGTGCCAGCGGCCGAAGCGGCGCCTACGAGCAGTACTTC	CASGRSGAYEQYF
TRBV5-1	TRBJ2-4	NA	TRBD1	TGCGCCAGCAGCTTGGTAGGGGGCCGGACTGGCAAAAACATTCAGTACTTC	CASSLVGGRTGKNIQYF
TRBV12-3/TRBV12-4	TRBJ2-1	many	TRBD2	TGTGCCAGCAGTTTTCTCGGGACTAGCGGGAATGAGCAGTTCTTC	CASSFLGTSGNEQFF
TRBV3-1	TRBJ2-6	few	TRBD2	TGTGCCAGCAGCCAAGTGTTAGCGGGGTCTACCGGGGCCAACGTCCTGACTTTC	CASSQVLAGSTGANVLTF
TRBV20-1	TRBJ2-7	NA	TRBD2	TGCAGTGCTAGAGAGGGACTAGCGGGAGGGCGCGTCGAGCAGTACTTC	CSAREGLAGGRVEQYF
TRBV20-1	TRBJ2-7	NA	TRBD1	TGCAGTGCTAGTAATCCGCAGGGGGCAGCCTACGAGCAGTACTTC	CSASNPQGAAYEQYF
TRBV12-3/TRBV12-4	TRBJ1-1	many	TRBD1	TGTGCCAGCAGTTTGACAGGGGTGAACACTGAAGCTTTCTTT	CASSLTGVNTEAFF
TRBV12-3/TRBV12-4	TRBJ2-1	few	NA	TGTGCCAGCACAGAAGGGCGGACGAGGGTACTAAATGAGCAGTTCTTC	CASTEGRTRVLNEQFF
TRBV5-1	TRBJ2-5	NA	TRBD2	TGCGCCAGCAGCTTACTAGCGGAGACCCAGTACTTC	CASSLLAETQYF
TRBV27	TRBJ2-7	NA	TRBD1	TGTGCCAGCAAAAGGTACGGGACAGGAGGGGGCTACGAGCAGTACTTC	CASKRYGTGGGYEQYF
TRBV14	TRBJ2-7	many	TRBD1	TGTGCCAGCAGCCAAGAAATAGGGACAGGGTACGAGCAGTACTTC	CASSQEIGTGYEQYF
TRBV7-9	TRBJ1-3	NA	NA	TGTGCCAGCAGCCCCCAGCTTGGAAACACCATATATTTT	CASSPQLGNTIYF
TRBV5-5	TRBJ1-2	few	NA	TGTGCCAGCGGCACCGCCACCGGGGGTGGCTACACCTTC	CASGTATGGGYTF
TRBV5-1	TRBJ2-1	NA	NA	TGCGCCAGCAGCTCTGAGGGGAACTCCTACAATGAGCAGTTCTTC	CASSSEGNSYNEQFF
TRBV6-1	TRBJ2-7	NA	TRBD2	TGTGCCAGCTTTGAGCGGGAGGGCCTGCCCCTCTACGAGCAGTACTTC	CASFEREGLPLYEQYF
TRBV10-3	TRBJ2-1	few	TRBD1	TGTGCCATCAGTGAGTACGACAGGGGGTGGAATGAGCAGTTCTTC	CAISEYDRGWNEQFF
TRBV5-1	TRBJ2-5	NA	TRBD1	TGCGCCAGCAGCTTGTCCATCCCGACAGGGGGAAGGAAGACCCAGTACTTC	CASSLSIPTGGRKTQYF
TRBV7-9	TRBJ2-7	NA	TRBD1	TGTGCCAGCTCGGACAGGGTAAACGAGCAGTACTTC	CASSDRVNEQYF